This T cell receptor beta chain stems from a study of PD-1 blockade in classical Hodgkin lymphoma. Study-level information: A 3 mg/kg intravenous dose of nivolumab was received by patients every 2 weeks. Study findings and constraints: It was reported that newly diagnosed patients had less baseline TCR diversity than healthy donors. Diversity similar to that of newly diagnosed patients was seen at baseline in complete responders. Differences between repertoires have undefined causes, possibly disease activity or prior therapy.

The germline V gene encodes CDR1 MNHNY and CDR2 SVGAGI (reference sequence). This CDR3 region has 13 residues. V dropped 10 bases and J dropped 14; count of bases not matched to a gene: 17. The sample's time point: cycle 4 day 1 (C4D1), after five to seven weeks of nivolumab. Every single patient, without exception, relapsed after autologous stem cell transplantation, and brentuximab vedotin exposure varied. Profiling relied on immunoSEQ multiplex PCR, and the TCRdb table lists in-frame clones only, not all of them. Of roughly 100,000 clones in the sample, around 90% were seen once. To note about this clone: Antigen unknown.

The TCR sequence derives from a human donor with classical Hodgkin lymphoma. The chain uses TRBV6-6 and TRBJ1-2; 9 nucleotides agree with TRBD1. The source was peripheral blood mononuclear cells (PBMCs), collected before the fourth cycle of nivolumab. The CDR3 DNA reads TGTGCCACCGGTTATGGGACAGGGTCCTCTAGGACCTTC. This encodes CATGYGTGSSRTF.